These 11 T cell receptor beta chains came from one sample sequenced in a study of B cell selection in AIRE deficiency. Sorting defined conventional CD4 T cells as CD4+CD127+. The table came from immunoSEQ multiplex PCR; TCRdb's copy has only in-frame clones and leaves some out. Altogether some 25,000 clones are present, about 96% being singletons, with the ten largest covering around 0.19%. Sequences were obtained from conventional CD4+ T cells sorted from PBMCs. These receptors originate from a human donor with AIRE deficiency.

This sequence joins TRBV28 and TRBJ1-1; possible D gene TRBD1, 5 bases. This CDR3 has 11 amino acids. Trimming pared 8 bases from V and 1 base from J, leaving 5 bases between. CDR1 and CDR2 from the germline V gene are MDHEN and SYDVKM. CDR3 DNA: TGTGCCAGCCAGGGGAACACTGAAGCTTTCTTT. Translating gives CASQGNTEAFF.

The rearrangement links TRBV7-9 to TRBJ1-1, with TRBD1 matching over 7 bases. This CDR3 has 12 amino acids. The V segment lost 5 bases and the J segment 6 bases; nucleotides outside the gene matches: 3. The germline CDR1 and CDR2 sequences are SEHNR and FQNEAQ (reference sequence). The CDR3 spells CASSHRGAEAFF. The CDR3 DNA follows: TGTGCCAGCAGCCACAGGGGCGCTGAAGCTTTCTTT. Based on the CDR3 plus reference TRBV7-9 and TRBJ1-1, the full variable domain is DTGVSQNPRHKITKRGQNVTFRCDPISEHNRLYWYRQTLGQGPEFLTYFQNEAQLEKSRLLSDRFSAERPKGSFSTLEIQRTEQGDSAMYLCASSHRGAEAFFGQGTRLTVV.

The chain uses TRBV7-2 and TRBJ2-5, with D perhaps TRBD2 (6 bases). This CDR3 spans 14 amino acids. Germline CDR1 SGHTA, CDR2 FQGNSA. V was pared by 5 bases and J by 1 base, with 11 bases between. The CDR3: CASSPAGIQETQYF. CDR3 bases: TGTGCCAGCAGCCCCGCGGGGATCCAAGAGACCCAGTACTTC.

The chain couples TRBV5-4 to TRBJ2-1, with 8 bases lining up with TRBD2. Looked up from germline, CDR1 is SGHNT and CDR2 is YYREEE (reference sequence). The length of the CDR3 is 15 residues. Trimming removed 2 bases from V and 3 bases from J; junction bases left unmatched: 4. CDR3 in DNA: TGTGCCAGCAGCTTTTCGAGCGGGAGCTACAATGAGCAGTTCTTC. Translation gives CASSFSSGSYNEQFF.

The chain recombines TRBV7-3 with TRBJ2-2; D is unresolved. The CDR3 is 13 amino acids. Per the germline V gene, CDR1 is SGHTA and CDR2 is FQGTGA. V dropped 2 bases and J dropped 7 bases, with 8 bases sitting between them. CDR3 residues: CASSLSGGGELFF. DNA for the CDR3: TGTGCCAGCAGCTTATCCGGTGGCGGGGAGCTGTTTTTT.

The chain links TRBV29-1 to TRBJ1-1; tentatively, D is TRBD1 (6 bases). This CDR3 region has 14 residues. Germline V CDR1 and CDR2: SQVTM, ANQGSEA. Trimming left V 4 bases short and J 0 bases short, with 12 bases between. The CDR3 protein is CSVGAGQLNTEAFF. The CDR3 nucleotides are TGCAGCGTTGGGGCCGGACAGTTGAACACTGAAGCTTTCTTT.

V usage is TRBV7-9 and J usage is TRBJ1-5, with a tentative D call TRBD1 (6 bases). Germline V lookup: CDR1 SEHNR, CDR2 FQNEAQ (reference sequence). V gave up 2 bases and J gave up 7 bases, with 12 bases separating them. The CDR3 totals 14 residues. The CDR3 spells CASSLTGMGQPQHF. The CDR3, as DNA: TGTGCCAGCAGCTTAACAGGGATGGGCCAGCCCCAGCATTTT.

The rearrangement joins TRBV9 to TRBJ1-1; D is undetermined. Germline CDR1 SGDLS, CDR2 YYNGEE. This CDR3 is built from 15 residues. Trimming removed 0 bases at V and 3 bases at J, with 12 bases between. DNA for the CDR3: TGTGCCAGCAGCGTAGTATCCGGGATCGACACTGAAGCTTTCTTT. Translated: CASSVVSGIDTEAFF.

V is TRBV19 and J is TRBJ2-1, with D perhaps TRBD1 (5 bases). V lost 8 bases to trimming and J lost 2 bases, with 13 bases between them. The CDR3 covers 14 residues. In germline, CDR1 is LNHDA, CDR2 SQIVND (reference sequence). The CDR3 nucleotides are TGTGCCAGTGGCGTTGACAGTCCCTACAATGAGCAGTTCTTC. Translation gives CASGVDSPYNEQFF. The whole variable domain, filled in from reference TRBV19 and TRBJ2-1, reads DGGITQSPKYLFRKEGQNVTLSCEQNLNHDAMYWYRQDPGQGLRLIYYSQIVNDFQKGDIAEGYSVSREKKESFPLTVTSAQKNPTAFYLCASGVDSPYNEQFFGPGTRLTVL.

J is TRBJ2-3 and V is TRBV13; D is uncertain. The CDR3 is 12 residues long. CDR1 and CDR2 from the germline V gene are PRHDT and FYEKMQ (reference sequence). The V gene lost 5 bases and the J gene lost 6 bases, with 9 bases spanning the gap. The CDR3 region has the DNA TGTGCCAGCAGCCCTGTGCGGGATACGCAGTATTTT. Translating it yields CASSPVRDTQYF.

V usage is TRBV19 and J usage is TRBJ2-5; D ambiguous. Looked up from germline, CDR1 is LNHDA and CDR2 is SQIVND (reference sequence). The CDR3 length is 14 residues. V gave up 5 bases and J gave up 5 bases, with 15 bases separating them. In nucleotides, the CDR3 is TGTGCCAGTAGTGGTGGGCTTTTGAGGGAGACCCAGTACTTC. It specifies CASSGGLLRETQYF.